This is a list of T cell receptor beta chains from one sample in a study of blood T cells in healthy people across ages. MiXCR, applied by TCRdb to the 5' RACE reads, yields one record per CDR3 protein. The profile shows around 1,000,000 distinct CDR3 sequences, around 25% of them singletons. These data were likewise used in another study, on T cells of mothers and their children.

Material: blood. Source of these receptors: a girl aged 2-10 years in good health. Each CDR3 is given with its conserved first and last residue. The D gene is left open where the match is weak. Clone size appears in some rows only: once, few, many, or a class for an expanded clone.

d_call	v_call	clone_size	j_call	cdr3_aa	cdr3_nt
.	TRBV9	few	TRBJ2-1	CASSVKAYGVDNEQFF	TGTGCCAGCAGCGTAAAGGCGTACGGGGTCGACAATGAGCAGTTCTTC
TRBD2	TRBV29-1	.	TRBJ2-1	CSVGGALGDEQFF	TGCAGCGTCGGGGGGGCTCTGGGGGATGAGCAGTTCTTC
TRBD2	TRBV20-1	few	TRBJ2-7	CSARGGTSGGQITYEQYF	TGCAGTGCTAGAGGGGGGACTAGCGGGGGCCAGATCACCTACGAGCAGTACTTC
.	TRBV20-1	few	TRBJ2-7	CSARPPVRAGYEQYF	TGCAGTGCTAGACCCCCGGTACGTGCGGGCTACGAACAGTACTTC
TRBD1	TRBV27	few	TRBJ2-7	CASGTGGNYEQYF	TGTGCCAGCGGAACAGGGGGGAACTACGAGCAGTACTTC
TRBD1	TRBV5-6	.	TRBJ2-5	CASSLLRDRGLSGETQYF	TGTGCCAGCAGCTTACTCCGGGACAGGGGGCTTTCTGGGGAGACCCAGTACTTC
TRBD2	TRBV20-1	.	TRBJ2-5	CSARVSMQRGGVLETQYF	TGCAGTGCTAGAGTATCTATGCAGCGGGGGGGGGTTTTAGAGACCCAGTACTTC
.	TRBV20-1	.	TRBJ2-5	CSAFLRDHQETQYF	TGCAGTGCTTTCCTGCGGGACCACCAAGAGACCCAGTACTTC
TRBD1	TRBV28	few	TRBJ1-1	CASSPSGGTSTEAFF	TGTGCCAGCAGTCCATCAGGGGGGACGAGCACTGAAGCTTTCTTT
TRBD2	TRBV7-3	.	TRBJ2-4	CASSPGRAGDIQYF	TGTGCCAGCAGCCCAGGACGGGCGGGGGACATTCAGTACTTC
.	TRBV7-2	.	TRBJ2-7	CASSPVGGNEQYF	TGTGCCAGCAGCCCTGTTGGGGGGAACGAGCAGTACTTC
TRBD2	TRBV20-1	.	TRBJ2-1	CSARDGIAGTRIDEQFF	TGCAGTGCTAGAGATGGGATAGCGGGAACGCGTATAGATGAGCAGTTCTTC
TRBD2	TRBV27	.	TRBJ2-2	CASSLSLKREAVGELFF	TGTGCCAGCAGTTTATCTCTGAAGCGGGAGGCGGTCGGGGAGCTGTTTTTT
.	TRBV20-1	.	TRBJ2-3	CSAEGADTQYF	TGCAGTGCTGAGGGGGCAGATACGCAGTATTTT
.	TRBV19	.	TRBJ2-7	CASSPTDSGYEQYF	TGTGCCAGTAGTCCAACGGACAGTGGGTACGAGCAGTACTTC
TRBD1	TRBV3-1	.	TRBJ1-6	CASSRKQGARSPLHF	TGTGCCAGCAGCCGAAAACAGGGGGCTCGTTCACCCCTCCACTTT
.	TRBV6-2/TRBV6-3	.	TRBJ2-3	CASRPRVFTDTQYF	TGTGCCAGCAGACCACGTGTGTTCACAGATACGCAGTATTTT
TRBD1	TRBV20-1	.	TRBJ2-1	CSAHPGTGGGSEQFF	TGCAGTGCCCACCCCGGGACAGGGGGAGGAAGTGAGCAGTTCTTC
TRBD2	TRBV4-2	many	TRBJ2-5	CASRPRLAVIQETQYF	TGTGCCAGCAGGCCTAGACTAGCGGTAATCCAAGAGACCCAGTACTTC
.	TRBV4-1	few	TRBJ2-3	CASSRMERLTDTQYF	TGCGCCAGCAGCCGAATGGAGCGGCTCACAGATACGCAGTATTTT
.	TRBV20-1	few	TRBJ2-2	CSASARSGELFF	TGCAGTGCTAGCGCTAGAAGCGGGGAGCTGTTTTTT
.	TRBV27	few	TRBJ1-5	CASSLVVAQPQHF	TGTGCCAGCAGTTTAGTGGTTGCTCAGCCCCAGCATTTT
.	TRBV10-2	.	TRBJ1-5	CASSVAQDQPQHF	TGCGCCAGCAGTGTTGCTCAGGATCAGCCCCAGCATTTT
.	TRBV28	.	TRBJ2-7	CASSLTEAYEQYF	TGTGCCAGCAGTTTGACAGAAGCCTACGAGCAGTACTTC
.	TRBV7-3	.	TRBJ2-3	CASSATTLSTDTQYF	TGTGCCAGCAGCGCTACGACACTTAGCACAGATACGCAGTATTTT
.	TRBV9	once	TRBJ2-3	CASSPSRLTDTQYF	TGTGCCAGCAGCCCCAGCCGTCTGACGGATACGCAGTATTTT
TRBD2	TRBV20-1	few	TRBJ2-5	CSAVAGIGETQYF	TGCAGTGCCGTAGCGGGAATAGGAGAGACCCAGTACTTC
TRBD2	TRBV29-1	few	TRBJ2-1	CSVEGLRGEQFF	TGCAGCGTTGAGGGACTACGGGGTGAGCAGTTCTTC
.	TRBV20-1	.	TRBJ2-4	CSAPHRGENIQYF	TGCAGTGCCCCTCACCGAGGGGAAAACATTCAGTACTTC
.	TRBV7-2	.	TRBJ2-5	CASSWGQTQYF	TGTGCCAGCAGCTGGGGACAGACCCAGTACTTC
.	TRBV6-2/TRBV6-3	.	TRBJ2-7	CASRAPPFYEQYF	TGTGCCAGCAGAGCTCCTCCTTTTTACGAGCAGTACTTC
.	TRBV12-3/TRBV12-4	.	TRBJ2-7	CASSPVDYEQYF	TGTGCCAGCAGCCCCGTGGACTACGAGCAGTACTTC
TRBD2	TRBV11-1	.	TRBJ2-1	CASSPTRVIGRTSGRNEQFF	TGTGCCAGCAGCCCGACTAGGGTAATAGGTCGGACTAGCGGGAGAAATGAGCAGTTCTTC
TRBD2	TRBV20-1	.	TRBJ2-5	CSALGLAGGYQETQYF	TGCAGTGCTCTGGGGCTAGCGGGGGGGTACCAAGAGACCCAGTACTTC
.	TRBV12-3/TRBV12-4	.	TRBJ2-7	CASSTIDRIYEQYF	TGTGCCAGCAGTACCATCGACAGAATCTACGAGCAGTACTTC
TRBD2	TRBV4-1	.	TRBJ2-3	CASSLRTSAQEDTQYF	TGCGCCAGCAGCCTCAGGACTAGCGCACAGGAAGATACGCAGTATTTT
TRBD1	TRBV5-1	.	TRBJ1-1	CASTPGQGNTEAFF	TGCGCCAGCACCCCGGGACAGGGGAACACTGAAGCTTTCTTT